This TCR beta chain came from a study of cytomegalovirus exposure and HLA in healthy donors. As to this clone: The antigen is not known.

Germline V CDR1 and CDR2: MDHEN, SYDVKM. The CDR3 is 20 amino acids. Trimming took off 3 bases at V and 6 bases at J, with 30 bases between the two ends. General study results and limits: In vitro testing confirmed three CMV-associated chains as specific for CMV antigens. It was reportedly the case that the classifier diagnosed cytomegalovirus status with high specificity and sensitivity. In a later analysis, first-cohort TCR clusters were found to tend to co-occur in the 120 validation repertoires.

Donors were drawn from the roughly 130-subject validation cohort, separate from the roughly 610-subject first cohort. Sequencing used immunoSEQ multiplex PCR; TCRdb keeps in-frame clones, though not all of them. Of about 200,000 clones listed, over 65% are singletons. Sequenced material: PBMCs. V gene TRBV28 combines with J gene TRBJ2-4; perhaps TRBD2 as D (6 bases). The clonotype was recovered from a woman aged 18-29 years in good health and CMV-seronegative. The CDR3 reads CASSLNVRVPTGATTNIQYF. CDR3 DNA sequence: TGTGCCAGCAGTTTGAACGTAAGGGTTCCCACGGGAGCTACGACAAACATTCAGTACTTC.